Included here is one TCR beta chain sequence, with context. This entry belongs to a study of blood T cell repertoires in COVID-19. In the study overall: T cells, B-cell-depleted T cells, or PBMCs supplied cDNA or gDNA.

This table comes from immunoSEQ multiplex PCR, and its TCRdb copy is limited to in-frame clones, with some not included. The data contain around 260,000 clones, more than 85% of them singletons. The CDR3 has 14 residues. The germline gives CDR1 SQVTM, CDR2 ANQGSEA. Trimming removed 0 bases at V and 1 base at J, with 9 bases between. The source is a woman aged 60-75 years with COVID-19, enrolled during active disease. Specimen: peripheral blood. The chain is built from TRBV29-1 and TRBJ1-1; unclear D gene. For the CDR3, the DNA is TGCAGCGTTGAAGAGGCTCCCCGGAACACTGAAGCTTTCTTT. Encoded protein: CSVEEAPRNTEAFF.